What follows are 30 T cell receptor beta chains derived from one specimen sequenced in a study of cytomegalovirus exposure and HLA in healthy donors. The PCR employed 60 Vbeta primers together with 13 Jbeta primers. The table came from immunoSEQ multiplex PCR; TCRdb's copy has only in-frame clones and leaves some out. The data hold about 99,000 clones, with 79% observed a single time. The specimen sequenced was PBMCs. The receptors originated from a man in his forties or fifties in good health and CMV-seropositive.

J is TRBJ1-5 and V is TRBV19; 7 nucleotides agree with TRBD1. The junction had 3 bases not matched to a gene; V was cut back by 4 bases and J by 3 bases. CDR1 and CDR2 from the germline V gene are LNHDA and SQIVND (reference sequence). CDR3 length: 14 residues. CDR3 nucleotide sequence: TGTGCCAGTAGTAGGGACAGCAACAATCAGCCCCAGCATTTT. Residues: CASSRDSNNQPQHF.

This clone was observed a few times. The chain joins TRBV5-1 to TRBJ1-1; TRBD1 matches at 8 bases. The CDR3 is made up of 13 amino acids. Germline loops: CDR1 SGHRS, CDR2 YFSETQ. The trim removed 4 bases at V and 7 bases at J, leaving 6 bases unmatched. CDR3 sequence (DNA): TGCGCCAGCAGCGCCGGGACAGGTTATGAAGCTTTCTTT. Amino acids: CASSAGTGYEAFF.

The gene calls are TRBV11-2 and TRBJ2-1; the D gene is possibly TRBD2 (6 bases). The CDR3 runs to 14 residues. Germline CDR1 reads SGHAT; CDR2 reads FQNNGV. The V and J ends lost 0 bases and 5 bases respectively, with 8 bases between them. CDR3: CASSLDGGHNEQFF. CDR3 sequence (DNA): TGTGCCAGCAGCTTAGATGGAGGGCACAATGAGCAGTTCTTC.

V is TRBV30 and J is TRBJ1-4, with D hard to call. Trimming removed 4 bases at V and 4 bases at J, with 4 bases between. The CDR3 is 11 residues long. Germline V gene lookup returns CDR1 GTSNPN and CDR2 SVGIG (reference sequence). The CDR3 DNA follows: TGTGCCTGGACACATAATGAAAAACTGTTTTTT. Protein: CAWTHNEKLFF.

The chain recombines TRBV6-1 with TRBJ1-2; perhaps TRBD1 as D (5 bases). The CDR3 totals 14 residues. Per germline, CDR1 MNHNS and CDR2 SASEGT. The ends were cut back, 6 bases at V and 2 bases at J, with 13 bases in the middle. The CDR3 nucleotides are TGTGCCAGCAGCCGGGAGGGGCGCAACTATGGCTACACCTTC. Its protein is CASSREGRNYGYTF.

This sequence joins TRBV5-4 and TRBJ2-1; D remains ambiguous. Germline CDR1 SGHNT, CDR2 YYREEE (reference sequence). V lost 1 base, J lost 4 bases, and 12 bases lay in between. The CDR3 has 15 residues. CDR3 in amino acids: CASSLRRETYNEQFF. The CDR3 region has the DNA TGTGCCAGCAGCTTGCGGAGAGAGACTTACAATGAGCAGTTCTTC.

The chain is built from TRBV28 and TRBJ2-6; 9 nucleotides line up with TRBD1. The junction had 5 bases not matched to a gene; V was cut back by 5 bases and J by 3 bases. The CDR3 length is 16 residues. Germline V gene lookup returns CDR1 MDHEN and CDR2 SYDVKM. The CDR3 region has the DNA TGTGCCAGCAGTCCGGGACAGGGATTTGGGGCCAACGTCCTGACTTTC. Protein product: CASSPGQGFGANVLTF.

This chain links TRBV28 with TRBJ2-3; D gene unclear. Trimming cost V 3 bases and J 1 base, with 11 bases left between them. The length of the CDR3 is 15 residues. Germline lookup yields CDR1 MDHEN and CDR2 SYDVKM. CDR3 in DNA: TGTGCCAGCAGTTTCCAGTCGTCTGGCACAGATACGCAGTATTTT. This codes for CASSFQSSGTDTQYF.

In regard to this clone: The junction does not match germline at one end; this may be a read error. The V call is TRBV7-9, the J call TRBJ1-2; TRBD1 might be the D (6 bases). The CDR3 has 14 amino acids. The germline gives CDR1 SEHNR, CDR2 FQNEAQ (reference sequence). The DNA of the CDR3 is TGTTCCAGCAGCTTAGTTCCCGAACAGGGTGGCTACACCTTC. The encoded protein is CSSSLVPEQGGYTF.

The chain employs TRBV13 and TRBJ2-3, with 7 nucleotides matching TRBD2. The germline V gene has CDR1 PRHDT and CDR2 FYEKMQ (reference sequence). The junction had 11 bases not matched to a gene; V was cut back by 5 bases and J by 0 bases. This CDR3 region has 17 residues. The CDR3 DNA reads as TGTGCCAGCAGCCCGTCCTGGCGGGAGACTAGCACAGATACGCAGTATTTT. This sequence encodes CASSPSWRETSTDTQYF.

This clone was observed a few times. V and J are TRBV5-6 and TRBJ2-3, with 7 nucleotides matching TRBD1. This CDR3 is 13 amino acids long. Trimming cost V 4 bases and J 3 bases; bases outside gene matches: 2. The germline gives CDR1 SGHDT, CDR2 YYEEEE. The CDR3 DNA reads as TGTGCCAGCAGCCCGACAGGGACAGATACGCAGTATTTT. Its translation is CASSPTGTDTQYF.

The chain uses TRBV21-1 and TRBJ2-7; no check of the table's D call, TRBD1, against the DNA was made. TRBV21-1 is marked as a pseudogene. This CDR3 is 18 amino acids long. Here the CDR3 reads CASPRSGETPNIAYEQYF. The CDR3 DNA follows: TGTGCCAGCCCCAGGTCAGGGGAAACACCGAATATCGCCTACGAGCAGTACTTC.

Only a few counts were recorded for this clone. This chain links TRBV5-1 with TRBJ2-2; D perhaps matches TRBD1 (6 bases). The CDR3 has 15 amino acids. Germline CDR1 and CDR2: SGHRS and YFSETQ. V was cut by 4 bases and J by 0 bases, with 10 bases left in between. DNA of the CDR3: TGCGCCAGCAGCCCGACAGGATCGAACACCGGGGAGCTGTTTTTT. Translating gives CASSPTGSNTGELFF.

The gene calls are TRBV10-3 and TRBJ2-1, with no clear D. Germline V gives CDR1 ENHRY, CDR2 SYGVKD. The V end lost 0 bases, the J end lost 0 bases, and 12 bases lay between the germline ends. The CDR3 extends over 17 amino acids. The CDR3 region is CAISESSVLSSYNEQFF. CDR3 DNA: TGTGCCATCAGTGAGTCGTCGGTGTTGAGCTCCTACAATGAGCAGTTCTTC.

The V and J genes are TRBV7-2 and TRBJ2-3; D remains unclear. V lost 2 bases and J lost 5, with 5 bases in between. The germline gives CDR1 SGHTA, CDR2 FQGNSA. The CDR3 spans 12 residues. For the CDR3, the DNA is TGTGCCAGCAGCTTACAGTTAGATACGCAGTATTTT. It specifies CASSLQLDTQYF.

The rearrangement joins TRBV7-2 to TRBJ2-3, with D unresolved. The CDR3 has 14 amino acids. The V end was cut by 2 bases, the J end by 0 bases, with 6 bases between. From germline, CDR1 is SGHTA and CDR2 FQGNSA. The CDR3 spells CASSLIGSTDTQYF. DNA of the CDR3: TGTGCCAGCAGCTTAATCGGGAGCACAGATACGCAGTATTTT.

This chain joins TRBV5-1 and TRBJ2-2, with 8 bases identical to TRBD1. The CDR3 runs to 16 residues. In germline, CDR1 is SGHRS, CDR2 YFSETQ. The ends lost 4 bases at V and 1 base at J; junction bases unmatched: 6. The DNA for the CDR3 is TGCGCCAGCAGCAGTGACAGGGGATGGAACACCGGGGAGCTGTTTTTT. Translated, it gives CASSSDRGWNTGELFF.

The chain has TRBV30 and TRBJ2-6; D may be TRBD1 (5 bases). CDR3 length equals 16 residues. Trimming cost V 2 bases and J 3 bases, with 14 bases left between them. Germline V gene lookup returns CDR1 GTSNPN and CDR2 SVGIG (reference sequence). CDR3 loop: CAWSFLVGRGANVLTF. In DNA, the CDR3 is TGTGCCTGGAGTTTTTTGGTGGGGCGTGGGGCCAACGTCCTGACTTTC.

The CDR3 nucleotides are TGTGCCAGCAGTGACCGACAGAAAACCTACGAGCAGTACTTC. It yields the protein CASSDRQKTYEQYF. V usage is TRBV28 and J usage is TRBJ2-7; D might be TRBD1 (5 bases). This CDR3 has 14 amino acids. V lost 5 bases and J 2 bases, leaving 13 bases between the germline ends. CDR1 is MDHEN, CDR2 SYDVKM, per germline.

The J gene is TRBJ2-1, the V gene TRBV7-3; 9 bases are shared with TRBD2. The germline V gene encodes CDR1 SGHTA and CDR2 FQGTGA. This CDR3 has 15 amino acids. V gave up 1 base and J gave up 9 bases; unmatched junction bases: 7. The CDR3, as DNA: TGTGCCAGCAGCTTAAGTGGCGGGAGGGCCGTTGAGCAGTTCTTC. Its protein product is CASSLSGGRAVEQFF.

This chain joins TRBV7-2 and TRBJ2-2; unclear D gene. CDR3 length: 15 residues. From germline, CDR1 is SGHTA and CDR2 FQGNSA. Trimming stripped 2 bases from V and 4 bases from J, with 11 bases between. The CDR3, as DNA: TGTGCCAGCAGCTTATATTCTGGGCCCACCGGGGAGCTGTTTTTT. This gives the protein CASSLYSGPTGELFF. Complete variable domain (other parts from reference TRBV7-2 and TRBJ2-2): GAGVSQSPSNKVTEKGKDVELRCDPISGHTALYWYRQSLGQGLEFLIYFQGNSAPDKSGLPSDRFSAERTGGSVSTLTIQRTQQEDSAVYLCASSLYSGPTGELFFGEGSRLTVL.

This sequence joins TRBV11-2 and TRBJ1-3; D might be TRBD1 (6 bases). The CDR3 runs 18 residues. Germline-derived CDR1 and CDR2 are SGHAT and FQNNGV. V was trimmed by 0 bases and J by 2 bases, leaving 17 bases between them. The CDR3 DNA follows: TGTGCCAGCAGCTTAGATGTTACAGGGAACCCAACTGGAAACACCATATATTTT. Amino acid sequence: CASSLDVTGNPTGNTIYF. The variable domain in full, with the rest retrieved from reference TRBV11-2 and TRBJ1-3, is EAGVAQSPRYKIIEKRQSVAFWCNPISGHATLYWYQQILGQGPKLLIQFQNNGVVDDSQLPKDRFSAERLKGVDSTLKIQPAKLEDSAVYLCASSLDVTGNPTGNTIYFGEGSWLTVV.

The CDR3 nucleotides read TGTGCCAGTAGTATAAAACAGGGGGCCAGCACCGGGGAGCTGTTTTTT. Protein sequence: CASSIKQGASTGELFF. V is TRBV19 and J is TRBJ2-2; 9 positions match TRBD1. J was trimmed by 4 bases and V by 2 bases; bases with no gene match: 5. This CDR3 spans 16 amino acids. Germline V gene sequence: CDR1 LNHDA, CDR2 SQIVND (reference sequence).

This sequence joins TRBV27 and TRBJ2-7; D call uncertain. Trimming pared 5 bases from V and 7 bases from J, leaving 15 bases between. There are 13 residues in the CDR3. Germline loops: CDR1 MNHEY, CDR2 SMNVEV (reference sequence). CDR3 in amino acids: CASSLTQLGEQYF. The CDR3 bases are TGTGCCAGCAGTCTGACTCAACTGGGTGAGCAGTACTTC.

This chain joins TRBV6-5 and TRBJ2-4, with a possible D match to TRBD2 (6 bases). Germline CDR1 and CDR2: MNHEY and SVGAGI. Trimming pared 6 bases from V and 5 bases from J, leaving 14 bases between. CDR3 length: 14 residues. This CDR3 reads CASRPGGPENIQYF. The DNA of the CDR3 is TGTGCCAGCAGACCAGGAGGGCCGGAAAACATTCAGTACTTC.

This clone was detected only a few times. J is TRBJ2-2 and V is TRBV4-3; possible D gene TRBD2, 6 bases. The V end lost 3 bases, the J end lost 1 base, and 12 bases lay between the germline ends. Germline V gene data show CDR1 as LGHNA and CDR2 as YSLEER. There are 16 residues in the CDR3. CDR3 DNA: TGCGCCAGCAGCCACTTTCTCGGGGGGAACACCGGGGAGCTGTTTTTT. Encoded protein: CASSHFLGGNTGELFF.

V and J are TRBV27 and TRBJ2-5; D is unresolved. The CDR3 is made up of 15 amino acids. The germline CDR1 and CDR2 sequences are MNHEY and SMNVEV (reference sequence). V shed 0 bases and J shed 4 bases, with 12 bases lying between them. As DNA, the CDR3 is TGTGCCAGCAGTTTATCGATAAGGTTAGCAGAGACCCAGTACTTC. As protein: CASSLSIRLAETQYF.

The DNA of the CDR3 is TGTGCCACCAGCAGAGCCTCGGAGCGGGAGTTGGTCATTCAGTACTTC. This translates into CATSRASERELVIQYF. V gene TRBV15 combines with J gene TRBJ2-4; 8 nucleotides line up with TRBD2. The trim removed 1 base at V and 9 bases at J, leaving 11 bases unmatched. This CDR3 contains 16 residues. In germline, CDR1 is LNHNV, CDR2 YYDKDF (reference sequence).

Details on this clone: The sample has other DNA sequences that encode this CDR3 too. The V call is TRBV9, the J call TRBJ1-1, with a tentative D call TRBD1 (5 bases). Trimming cost V 1 base and J 4 bases, with 8 bases left between them. The germline V gene has CDR1 SGDLS and CDR2 YYNGEE. This CDR3 has 13 amino acids. The CDR3 is CASSVSGGTEAFF. Written as DNA, the CDR3 is TGTGCCAGCAGCGTATCCGGGGGCACTGAAGCTTTCTTT.

The V call is TRBV28, the J call TRBJ1-2; 7 bases map to TRBD1. The CDR3 length is 16 residues. In germline, CDR1 is MDHEN, CDR2 SYDVKM. After removal of 6 bases from V and 4 bases from J, the junction contained 14 bases not matched to a gene. The CDR3 coding sequence is TGTGCCAGCAGCCAGGGGGGAGACCGCCTCCCCTATGGCTACACCTTC. As protein: CASSQGGDRLPYGYTF.